The 14 T cell receptor beta chains given below trace back to one sample, sequenced in a study of OX40 agonist ivuxolimab in advanced cancers. Library preparation used the immunoSEQ multiplex PCR assay. TCRdb mirrors the immuneACCESS table, restricted to in-frame sequences. Some clones are absent from its copies; in checked studies, under half trace to an unresolved V gene, and the reason for the others is unknown. This sample holds tens of thousands of clones; more than 80% were observed only once. Around 2% of the sample comes from the top ten. The material sequenced was CD4+ or CD8+ T cells sorted from blood, taken in a trial of the OX40 agonist ivuxolimab. The receptors shown here come from an adult with an advanced solid tumor such as melanoma, head and neck, liver or kidney cancer.

The chain uses TRBV6-6 and TRBJ1-2; 9 nucleotides agree with TRBD1. The CDR3 runs to 12 residues. Germline values: CDR1 MNHNY, CDR2 SVGAGI (reference sequence). V lost 8 bases and J lost 4; bases outside the gene matches: 2. Here the CDR3 reads CASRDRVYGYTF. The CDR3 DNA reads as TGTGCCAGCCGGGACAGGGTCTATGGCTACACCTTC.

The J gene is TRBJ1-5, the V gene TRBV5-6; D is uncertain. Germline V lookup: CDR1 SGHDT, CDR2 YYEEEE. The ends were cut back, 1 base at V and 7 bases at J, with 6 bases in the middle. The CDR3 is 12 amino acids. CDR3 coding DNA: TGTGCCAGCAGCTTGAATCTCCAGCCCCAGCATTTT. Translated, it gives CASSLNLQPQHF.

The chain uses TRBV7-9 and TRBJ2-1, with 9 bases matching TRBD2. Germline CDR1 is SEHNR and CDR2 is FQNEAQ (reference sequence). Losses at the gene ends were 2 bases for V and 16 bases for J; bases not matched to a gene: 6. The CDR3 consists of 12 residues. The CDR3 loop is CASSLLGTSIFF. Written as DNA, the CDR3 is TGTGCCAGCAGCTTACTCGGGACTAGCATTTTCTTC.

V is TRBV5-6 and J is TRBJ1-1; unclear D gene. There are 14 residues in the CDR3. Per the germline V gene, CDR1 is SGHDT and CDR2 is YYEEEE. V was cut by 4 bases and J by 1 base, with 11 bases left in between. CDR3 DNA: TGTGCCAGCAGCAGGACGATTTGGAACACTGAAGCTTTCTTT. Protein: CASSRTIWNTEAFF.

The chain has TRBV19 and TRBJ1-6; possible D gene TRBD1, 5 bases. Germline V CDR1 and CDR2: LNHDA, SQIVND (reference sequence). Trimming stripped 7 bases from V and 7 bases from J, with 14 bases between. The CDR3 covers 14 residues. The CDR3 DNA sequence: TGTGCCAGTACGGGGACTTGGCGCAATTCACCCCTCCACTTT. It encodes CASTGTWRNSPLHF.

The chain is built from TRBV30 and TRBJ1-3; no firm D call. Germline V lookup: CDR1 GTSNPN, CDR2 SVGIG (reference sequence). The CDR3 contains 13 residues. V was cut by 1 base and J by 4 bases, with 8 bases left in between. CDR3 in amino acids: CAWSEFRGNTIYF. The CDR3 nucleotides read TGTGCCTGGAGTGAATTTAGGGGAAACACCATATATTTT. The full variable domain, rest sourced from reference TRBV30 and TRBJ1-3, is SQTIHQWPATLVQPVGSPLSLECTVEGTSNPNLYWYRQAAGRGLQLLFYSVGIGQISSEVPQNLSASRPQDRQFILSSKKLLLSDSGFYLCAWSEFRGNTIYFGEGSWLTVV.

The rearrangement joins TRBV19 to TRBJ1-3; D gene ambiguous. Germline values: CDR1 LNHDA, CDR2 SQIVND (reference sequence). V lost 5 bases, J lost 1 base, and 12 bases lay in between. The CDR3 is 15 residues long. CDR3: CASSPTPGSGNTIYF. In DNA form, the CDR3 reads TGTGCCAGTAGTCCCACACCGGGTTCTGGAAACACCATATATTTT.

This clone was detected once. The chain combines TRBV5-1 with TRBJ2-1; 7 nucleotides agree with TRBD1. Trimming took 0 bases from V and 4 from J; bases not matched to a gene: 7. The V gene's germline CDR1 is SGHRS and CDR2 YFSETQ. The CDR3 runs to 16 residues. The CDR3 spells CASSLGRTGAYNEQFF. CDR3 DNA sequence: TGCGCCAGCAGCTTGGGACGGACAGGCGCTTACAATGAGCAGTTCTTC. The full variable domain, with the rest looked up from reference TRBV5-1 and TRBJ2-1, is KAGVTQTPRYLIKTRGQQVTLSCSPISGHRSVSWYQQTPGQGLQFLFEYFSETQRNKGNFPGRFSGRQFSNSRSEMNVSTLELGDSALYLCASSLGRTGAYNEQFFGPGTRLTVL.

V is TRBV6-1 and J is TRBJ1-1; D ambiguous. The ends were cut back, 5 bases at V and 0 bases at J, with 10 bases in the middle. The CDR3 sequence is 14 residues long. Germline assignment: CDR1 MNHNS and CDR2 SASEGT. This CDR3 is CASSYSRVNTEAFF. Here the CDR3 DNA reads TGTGCCAGCAGTTATTCAAGGGTGAACACTGAAGCTTTCTTT.

This CDR3 reads CASSLTRGSLRGGYTF. The CDR3 DNA reads as TGCGCCAGCAGCTTGACCCGGGGTTCCCTTAGGGGTGGCTACACCTTC. The chain uses TRBV5-1 and TRBJ1-2; D perhaps matches TRBD1 (5 bases). The V end lost 1 base, the J end lost 7 bases, and 20 bases lay between the germline ends. The germline V gene has CDR1 SGHRS and CDR2 YFSETQ. The CDR3 contains 16 residues.

The J gene is TRBJ1-3, the V gene TRBV7-6; D remains ambiguous. Trimming shortened V by 1 base and J by 4 bases, and 11 bases separated the two germline ends. This CDR3 comprises 15 residues. The germline V gene encodes CDR1 SGHVS and CDR2 FNYEAQ. The CDR3: CASSLELSFGNTIYF. The CDR3 nucleotides are TGTGCCAGCAGCTTAGAATTGAGTTTCGGAAACACCATATATTTT.

The chain uses TRBV7-3 and TRBJ1-3; D is ambiguous. Germline V CDR1 and CDR2: SGHTA, FQGTGA. CDR3 length: 10 residues. Trimming cost V 6 bases and J 5 bases, with 2 bases left between them. The CDR3: CASRRNTIYF. The CDR3, as DNA: TGTGCCAGCAGAAGAAACACCATATATTTT.

The chain couples TRBV7-2 to TRBJ2-1, with 8 bases that match TRBD2. Germline V lookup: CDR1 SGHTA, CDR2 FQGNSA. V shed 5 bases and J 2 bases; nucleotides not matched to a gene: 5. This CDR3 is 15 amino acids long. The CDR3 sequence: CASSPGTSTYNEQFF. CDR3 sequence (DNA): TGTGCCAGCAGCCCAGGGACTAGTACCTACAATGAGCAGTTCTTC.

This clone appeared a few times. The chain carries TRBV6-1 and TRBJ1-5, with TRBD1 matching 7 bases. Germline V gene sequence: CDR1 MNHNS, CDR2 SASEGT. There are 14 residues in the CDR3. J gave up 1 base and V 6 bases, and 3 bases lay outside the gene matches. The DNA of the CDR3 is TGTGCCAGCAGGGGGACAGCCAGCAATCAGCCCCAGCATTTT. Translating gives CASRGTASNQPQHF.